Below, 21 T cell receptor beta chains from the same sample are listed, as sequenced in a study of cytomegalovirus exposure and HLA in healthy donors. The PCR was carried out with 60 Vbeta primers and 13 Jbeta primers. Profiled with immunoSEQ multiplex PCR; TCRdb holds only in-frame clones, not every one. The sample shows about 200,000 clones, about an eighth of them seen only once. The sequenced material came from PBMCs. The receptors derive from a man in his fifties in good health and CMV-seropositive.

This clone was counted once. The CDR3 bases are TGTGCCAGCACCATCACAGGGAACTCACGGGCTTTCTTT. It is translated as CASTITGNSRAFF. The chain combines TRBV28 with TRBJ1-1, with D perhaps TRBD1 (6 bases). Germline loops: CDR1 MDHEN, CDR2 SYDVKM. This CDR3 is built from 13 residues. Trimming took off 7 bases at V and 11 bases at J, with 20 bases between the two ends.

This clone turned up a few times. This chain joins TRBV5-1 and TRBJ2-3, with 7 bases aligning to TRBD1. Germline trimming cut 5 bases from V and 2 bases from J; bases unmatched to any gene: 17. Germline values: CDR1 SGHRS, CDR2 YFSETQ. This CDR3 comprises 18 residues. The CDR3 DNA follows: TGCGCCAGCAGAGAGGGTACTTGGGGACAGAGAAACACAGATACGCAGTATTTT. Protein sequence: CASREGTWGQRNTDTQYF. Variable domain in full (rest from reference TRBV5-1 and TRBJ2-3): KAGVTQTPRYLIKTRGQQVTLSCSPISGHRSVSWYQQTPGQGLQFLFEYFSETQRNKGNFPGRFSGRQFSNSRSEMNVSTLELGDSALYLCASREGTWGQRNTDTQYFGPGTRLTVL.

As regards this clone: Other DNA sequences in the same sample also yield this CDR3. The V call is TRBV2, the J call TRBJ1-1; D not certain. This CDR3 contains 14 residues. V lost 6 bases to trimming and J lost 5 bases, with 16 bases between them. The germline V gene has CDR1 SNHLY and CDR2 FYNNEI. CDR3 sequence: CASRPRATGTEAFF. The DNA for the CDR3 is TGTGCCAGCAGGCCACGAGCAACCGGGACTGAAGCTTTCTTT. The whole variable domain, filled in from reference TRBV2 and TRBJ1-1, reads EPEVTQTPSHQVTQMGQEVILRCVPISNHLYFYWYRQILGQKVEFLVSFYNNEISEKSEIFDDQFSVERPDGSNFTLKIRSTKLEDSAMYFCASRPRATGTEAFFGQGTRLTVV.

This clone was seen a handful of times. Here the CDR3 DNA reads TGTGCCAGCAGGAGGGACAATGAGCAGTTCTTC. The encoded protein is CASRRDNEQFF. The rearrangement links TRBV6-4 to TRBJ2-1, with D possibly matching TRBD2 (5 bases). CDR1 and CDR2 (germline): MRHNA, SNTAGT. V lost 6 bases and J 5 bases, leaving 5 bases between the germline ends. This CDR3 has 11 residues.

A few counts support this clone. V gene TRBV11-3 combines with J gene TRBJ1-1, with D tentatively TRBD1 (5 bases). Trimming removed 5 bases at V and 7 bases at J, with 8 bases between. Germline V gene sequence: CDR1 SGHNT, CDR2 YENEEA. The CDR3 extends over 11 amino acids. The CDR3, as DNA: TGTGCCAGCAGCCGGGGGGGTGAAGCTTTCTTT. The encoded protein is CASSRGGEAFF.

This clone was seen a handful of times. The chain combines TRBV6-5 with TRBJ2-1, with 8 bases fitting TRBD2. The CDR3 has 13 residues. J lost 15 bases, V lost 4 bases, and 11 bases had no gene match. Germline lookup yields CDR1 MNHEY and CDR2 SVGAGI. In DNA, the CDR3 is TGTGCCAGCAGTTCCTACTCGGCGGGGGGACGGTTCTTC. It codes for CASSSYSAGGRFF.

This clone was seen a few times. The chain is built from TRBV5-6 and TRBJ2-5, with D uncertain. The tail of the sequence fits TRBJ2-7 better, so the J call may be wrong. This CDR3 region has 13 residues. Germline CDR1 reads SGHDT; CDR2 reads YYEEEE. This chain's CDR3 is CASSSAGRNEQYF. DNA for the CDR3: TGTGCCAGCAGCTCTGCAGGTAGGAACGAGCAGTACTTC.

CDR3 sequence reads: CASSLGQASTDTQYF. The CDR3 nucleotides read TGTGCCAGCAGCCTCGGACAGGCGAGCACAGATACGCAGTATTTT. J is TRBJ2-3 and V is TRBV4-2; 7 positions agree with TRBD1. CDR1 is LGHNA and CDR2 is YNFKEQ in the germline V gene. The length of the CDR3 is 15 residues. Trimming cost V 4 bases and J 0 bases; bases outside gene matches: 4.

This clone showed up just a few times. The rearrangement uses TRBV6-1 and TRBJ2-2; TRBD1 is a possible D gene (5 bases). Germline values: CDR1 MNHNS, CDR2 SASEGT. The V end was cut by 6 bases, the J end by 5 bases, with 10 bases between. This CDR3 is 13 amino acids long. The CDR3 protein is CASRISGTGELFF. CDR3 bases: TGTGCCAGCAGGATATCAGGGACCGGGGAGCTGTTTTTT.

Comment on this clone: This same CDR3 is encoded by further DNA sequences in the sample. The chain links TRBV9 to TRBJ2-5; the match to TRBD2 covers 8 bases. Germline V gene data show CDR1 as SGDLS and CDR2 as YYNGEE. V lost 0 bases, J lost 5 bases, and 6 bases stayed unmatched. This CDR3 spans 15 amino acids. The CDR3 sequence is CASSVAGGPGETQYF. The DNA of the CDR3 is TGTGCCAGCAGCGTAGCGGGGGGGCCGGGTGAGACCCAGTACTTC.

The DNA for the CDR3 is TGTGCCAGCAGCCCTTCCAGGAGCGGAGATACGCAGTATTTT. Protein: CASSPSRSGDTQYF. This chain links TRBV5-6 with TRBJ2-3; TRBD2 might be the D (5 bases). From germline, CDR1 is SGHDT and CDR2 YYEEEE. V lost 4 bases to trimming and J lost 5 bases, with 14 bases between them. The CDR3 is made up of 14 amino acids. The variable domain in full, completed from reference TRBV5-6 and TRBJ2-3, reads DAGVTQSPTHLIKTRGQQVTLRCSPKSGHDTVSWYQQALGQGPQFIFQYYEEEERQRGNFPDRFSGHQFPNYSSELNVNALLLGDSALYLCASSPSRSGDTQYFGPGTRLTVL.

The V call is TRBV15, the J call TRBJ2-6, with D unclear. V was pared by 0 bases and J by 4 bases, with 25 bases between. The CDR3 is made up of 21 amino acids. CDR1 is LNHNV, CDR2 YYDKDF, per germline (reference sequence). CDR3 amino acids: CATSRELSRSQTVSGANVLTF. Written as DNA, the CDR3 is TGTGCCACCAGCAGAGAGTTATCACGTTCTCAAACGGTTTCAGGGGCCAACGTCCTGACTTTC.

This clone has only a few counts. This chain uses TRBV7-8 with TRBJ1-5; D unclear. The CDR3 spans 16 residues. CDR1 is SGHVS, CDR2 FQNEAQ, per germline. Between the trimmed V and J ends, which lost 0 bases and 4 bases, there was a span of 13 bases. The CDR3 loop is CASSLADGVGNQPQHF. DNA of the CDR3: TGTGCCAGCAGCTTAGCGGACGGGGTGGGAAATCAGCCCCAGCATTTT.

This clone appeared a few times. The chain employs TRBV11-3 and TRBJ1-2, with 7 bases that match TRBD1. V lost 5 bases and J lost 1; bases outside the gene matches: 4. The V gene's germline CDR1 is SGHNT and CDR2 YENEEA. CDR3 length equals 14 residues. CDR3 protein: CASSPRDSNYGYTF. The CDR3 DNA follows: TGTGCCAGCAGCCCCCGGGACAGTAACTATGGCTACACCTTC.

The chain has TRBV6-5 and TRBJ1-2, with D uncertain. Germline assignment: CDR1 MNHEY and CDR2 SVGAGI. The ends were cut back, 6 bases at V and 4 bases at J, with 9 bases in the middle. The CDR3 extends over 12 amino acids. CDR3 DNA: TGTGCCAGCAGCCAGACTTCCTATGGCTACACCTTC. It encodes CASSQTSYGYTF.

This clone was counted a few times. The chain combines TRBV10-3 with TRBJ1-5, with D unresolved. The germline CDR1 and CDR2 sequences are ENHRY and SYGVKD. V lost 2 bases and J lost 7, with 12 bases in between. The CDR3 contains 14 residues. The CDR3 nucleotides read TGTGCCATCAGTGAGGATACAGTCTACCAGCCCCAGCATTTT. It encodes CAISEDTVYQPQHF.

In this sample, this clone turned up a few times. The DNA of the CDR3 is TGTGCCAGCAGTGGACAGGACTCGATCCCTAACTATGGCTACACCTTC. Residues: CASSGQDSIPNYGYTF. The chain recombines TRBV6-6 with TRBJ1-2; 7 bases agree with TRBD1. Germline V gives CDR1 MNHNY, CDR2 SVGAGI (reference sequence). V was pared by 5 bases and J by 0 bases, with 9 bases of the junction left unmatched. CDR3 length: 16 residues.

The CDR3 is CASSKGTAETQYF. Here the CDR3 DNA reads TGTGCCAGTAGTAAGGGGACAGCGGAGACCCAGTACTTC. J is TRBJ2-5 and V is TRBV19, with TRBD1 identical over 7 bases. CDR1 and CDR2 (germline): LNHDA, SQIVND (reference sequence). This CDR3 region has 13 residues. Unmatched junction bases numbered 4, after V lost 4 bases and J lost 5 bases.

This clone has a handful of counts. The chain links TRBV29-1 to TRBJ1-1; perhaps TRBD1 as D (6 bases). In germline, CDR1 is SQVTM, CDR2 ANQGSEA. This CDR3 region has 14 residues. Trimming stripped 4 bases from V and 0 bases from J, with 12 bases between. The CDR3: CSVALGGLNTEAFF. DNA for the CDR3: TGCAGCGTTGCTCTGGGGGGGCTGAACACTGAAGCTTTCTTT.

This clone has more than one count but fewer than ten. The chain is built from TRBV6-1 and TRBJ1-1; no clear D gene. V lost 2 bases to trimming and J lost 6 bases, with 10 bases between them. The CDR3 sequence is 13 residues long. Germline assignment: CDR1 MNHNS and CDR2 SASEGT. CDR3 DNA sequence: TGTGCCAGCAGTGAAACGGGATTGGCTGAAGCTTTCTTT. It codes for CASSETGLAEAFF.

The chain has TRBV27 and TRBJ2-7; 9 bases align to TRBD1. CDR1 MNHEY and CDR2 SMNVEV come from the germline V gene (reference sequence). Trimming took 0 bases from V and 3 from J; bases not matched to a gene: 6. The CDR3 runs 16 residues. This CDR3 is CASSLSGGTGHYEQYV. The CDR3, as DNA: TGTGCCAGCAGTTTATCTGGCGGGACAGGGCACTACGAGCAGTACGTC.